This TCR beta chain was sequenced in a study of shared T cell receptors in the human thymus (dated by TCRdb to about 2021). Notes on the research overall: The study investigated the way shared, self-reactive T-cell receptor alpha chains are produced in the human thymus.

V and J are truncated by 2 bases and 1 base respectively, leaving an intervening sequence of 5 bases. CDR1 and CDR2 were assigned from the germline V gene as MNHEY and SVGAGI. Its CDR3 holds 13 amino acids, cysteine through phenylalanine. Of the read, only the CDR3 DNA is kept; its 39 bases are in frame from base 1. Preparation of the library involved the immunoSEQ multiplex PCR assay. The clones in this table, taken by TCRdb from immuneACCESS, are in-frame only. Not every clone is retained; where verified, under half of the shortfall comes from an unresolved V gene, and the cause of the rest is unknown. The sample table holds about 500,000 clones, of which 78% were seen once. The leading ten clones occupy more than 0.01% of the sample. Comment on this clone: What antigen it recognizes has not been identified. It has no much larger one-base neighbor in the sample; base qualities were not kept. The sample contains more than one DNA sequence encoding this CDR3.

These data were also filed under a second study, of human thymus T cells. The second study's paper adds: Donors were immunologically healthy infants undergoing open corrective cardiac surgery for congenital heart defects in Finland. Thymus tissue was obtained as surgical resects removed during corrective cardiac surgery. Both the thymic and the peripheral blood repertoires appeared to show biased V and J gene segment usage. The related research reported highly overlapping thymic TCR repertoires among unrelated individuals. TCR alpha and beta repertoires from fewer than ten infant thymus samples and four related peripheral blood samples were characterized in the study. The infant donors were roughly 6 to 250 days old, and the cohort included several males and a couple of females. Thymocytes were mechanically released from the tissue and were stored as pellets of about 9-33 million cells at -70 degrees C. A QIAsymphony instrument was used to extract genomic DNA from the frozen cell pellets. The immunoSEQ multiplex PCR assay was used to amplify the TCRB and TCRAD loci from a standardized quantity of quality-controlled genomic DNA. The V(D)J region was spanned by amplicons of a length sufficient to cover the CDR3 and to identify V and J genes. The commercial immunoSEQ service was used to sequence amplicons on an Illumina platform. Corrections for primer bias and sequencing errors followed previously described methods, while TCRAD and TCRB definitions were based on the IMGT database. Analysis of the repertoires was done with immunoSEQ Analyzer 3.0 and VDJTools and included basic statistics, V/J segment usage, diversity estimates, rarefaction and pairwise overlap. Diversity was estimated with Chao1, ChaoE, Efron-Thisted, Shannon and inverse Simpson indices, and also on datasets down-sampled to the smallest sample. Repertoire overlap was assessed by strict matching of CDR3 nucleotide sequence, V gene and J gene, and clustering was done by Jaccard-based multidimensional scaling. On average, approximately 860,000 unique TCRB clonotypes were obtained from thymus samples, compared with 65,000 to 90,000 from blood samples.

This chain is built from TRBV6-5 and TRBJ1-1; the D gene cannot be resolved reliably. Input material: thymocytes. The clonotype originates from a boy under two years old with a congenital heart defect. Donor details come from another sample of the same person, matched by shared clones. In nucleotides, the sequence is TGTGCCAGCAGTTACGCAGGGAACACTGAAGCTTTCTTT. It codes for CASSYAGNTEAFF.